These 29 T cell receptor beta chains share one sample of origin, sequenced in a study of post-analysis software for immune sequencing data. Their target antigens are unknown. Overall study findings and caveats: There were roughly five TRBV segments more frequent in patients than controls, and TRBV5-6, TRBV5-1 and TRBV20-1 were among them.

Each TCR beta cDNA library carried unique molecular identifiers. TCRdb passed the PCR reads through MiXCR, listing each CDR3 protein once. Found here are about 810,000 distinct CDR3 sequences, about 53% of them singletons; the top ten hold under 6%. The source material was blood. The receptors were sampled from a girl aged 5-17 years with multiple sclerosis.

This clonotype has only a few counts. One end of the junction does not line up with germline, which may come from a read error. This chain links TRBV29-1 with TRBJ1-2; no definite D call. Per the germline V gene, CDR1 is SQVTM and CDR2 is ANQGSEA. CDR3 length: 13 residues. CDR3 DNA sequence: TGCAGCGTCGCGGGGTCACGAGGACCTGGCTTCACCTTC. It is translated as CSVAGSRGPGFTF.

The chain combines TRBV7-6 with TRBJ1-2, with TRBD1 identical over 11 bases. This CDR3 contains 16 residues. Germline CDR1 is SGHVS and CDR2 is FNYEAQ. V was clipped by 5 bases and J by 6 bases; unmatched bases: 11. The CDR3 nucleotides are TGTGCCAGCAGCCTAACACGGACAGGGGGCACGCATGGCTACACCTTC. As protein: CASSLTRTGGTHGYTF. Full variable domain (remainder filled in from reference TRBV7-6 and TRBJ1-2): GAGVSQSPRYKVTKRGQDVALRCDPISGHVSLYWYRQALGQGPEFLTYFNYEAQQDKSGLPNDRFSAERPEGSISTLTIQRTEQRDSAMYRCASSLTRTGGTHGYTFGSGTRLTVV.

This rearrangement joins TRBV20-1 to TRBJ2-5; 15 nucleotides line up with TRBD2. Germline CDR1 and CDR2: DFQATT and SNEGSKA (reference sequence). V gave up 5 bases and J gave up 5 bases; unmatched junction bases: 6. The CDR3 runs to 15 residues. The CDR3 here is CSAGRTSGGEETQYF. The CDR3 coding sequence is TGCAGTGCTGGCCGGACTAGCGGGGGGGAGGAGACCCAGTACTTC.

This clonotype was seen more than once but under ten times. The V call is TRBV27, the J call TRBJ2-7; 13 bases map to TRBD2. The CDR3 has 15 amino acids. The germline V gene encodes CDR1 MNHEY and CDR2 SMNVEV (reference sequence). Trimming at V came to 6 bases and at J to 7 bases, leaving 9 bases not matched to a gene. The chain's CDR3 is CASSPGLAGVREQYF. CDR3 sequence (DNA): TGTGCCAGCAGCCCCGGACTAGCGGGAGTCCGGGAGCAGTACTTC.

This rearrangement joins TRBV5-1 to TRBJ2-7; TRBD1 might be the D (6 bases). Germline values: CDR1 SGHRS, CDR2 YFSETQ. The CDR3 covers 14 residues. V was shortened by 3 bases and J by 4 bases, with 14 bases between the two germline ends. The CDR3 reads CASSWNRDTYEQYF. Written as DNA, the CDR3 is TGCGCCAGCAGCTGGAACAGGGACACTTACGAGCAGTACTTC.

The chain employs TRBV12-3 or TRBV12-4 and TRBJ2-1, with 10 bases lining up with TRBD1. The CDR3 is made up of 17 amino acids. With 1 base clipped from V and 6 bases from J, the junction kept 9 bases outside the gene matches. The CDR3 nucleotides read TGTGCCAGCAGTTTAGTCTTGGGACAGGGGATGATCAATGAGCAGTTCTTC. Its protein is CASSLVLGQGMINEQFF.

This chain connects TRBV25-1 to TRBJ2-7, with D maybe TRBD1 (6 bases). Germline CDR1 and CDR2: MGHDK and SYGVNS. The germline V and J ends were trimmed by 1 base and 3 bases, with 13 bases remaining between them. The CDR3 covers 15 residues. CDR3 in DNA: TGTGCCAGCAGTGAATCGGCAGGGGCGAGCTACGAGCAGTACTTC. Translation gives CASSESAGASYEQYF.

J is TRBJ2-6 and V is TRBV20-1; perhaps TRBD1 as D (6 bases). V was shortened by 0 bases and J by 0 bases, with 18 bases between the two germline ends. The germline CDR1 and CDR2 sequences are DFQATT and SNEGSKA (reference sequence). The length of the CDR3 is 19 residues. The CDR3 protein is CSARESTGMDFSGANVLTF. Written as DNA, the CDR3 is TGCAGTGCTAGAGAATCTACAGGGATGGACTTCTCTGGGGCCAACGTCCTGACTTTC.

The chain recombines TRBV12-3 or TRBV12-4 with TRBJ1-1, with D uncertain. Trimming shortened V by 3 bases and J by 1 base, and 15 bases separated the two germline ends. The CDR3 spans 16 residues. In DNA form, the CDR3 reads TGTGCCAGCAGTTTTCGAGGTTTAAGAGGGAACACTGAAGCTTTCTTT. It yields the protein CASSFRGLRGNTEAFF.

The sample holds a few counts of this clonotype. The chain couples TRBV12-3 or TRBV12-4 to TRBJ1-5; D may be TRBD1 (5 bases). V lost 6 bases, J lost 5 bases, and 14 bases lay in between. The CDR3 contains 14 residues. The CDR3: CASRDGRRDQPQHF. CDR3 bases: TGTGCCAGCAGGGACGGCCGCAGGGATCAGCCCCAGCATTTT.

J is TRBJ2-7 and V is TRBV12-3 or TRBV12-4; 9 bases are a match to TRBD2. The ends lost 5 bases at V and 2 bases at J; junction bases unmatched: 4. The CDR3 spans 14 residues. The CDR3 protein is CASSQRGDTYEQYF. The DNA of the CDR3 is TGTGCCAGCAGTCAGCGGGGGGACACCTACGAGCAGTACTTC.

The chain has TRBV20-1 and TRBJ2-3; D is undetermined. V dropped 6 bases and J dropped 3 bases, with 16 bases sitting between them. The CDR3 sequence is 14 residues long. Germline CDR1 DFQATT, CDR2 SNEGSKA (reference sequence). This CDR3 is CSAGPARWTDTQYF. CDR3 DNA sequence: TGCAGTGCCGGGCCTGCACGGTGGACAGATACGCAGTATTTT.

The chain couples TRBV20-1 to TRBJ2-7, with D possibly being TRBD2 (6 bases). Germline CDR1 reads DFQATT; CDR2 reads SNEGSKA (reference sequence). V dropped 3 bases and J dropped 0 bases, with 12 bases sitting between them. The CDR3 has 14 amino acids. The CDR3 DNA sequence: TGCAGTGCTAGGTCCGGCGGGGCCTCCTACGAGCAGTACTTC. Its protein is CSARSGGASYEQYF.

The V call is TRBV7-9, the J call TRBJ2-6; TRBD1 matches at 8 bases. Germline V gives CDR1 SEHNR, CDR2 FQNEAQ (reference sequence). With 4 bases clipped from V and 0 bases from J, the junction kept 8 bases outside the gene matches. This CDR3 region has 18 residues. The CDR3 DNA reads as TGTGCCAGCAGCTCTTCGGGACAGGTCGCCTCTGGGGCCAACGTCCTGACTTTC. It is translated as CASSSSGQVASGANVLTF.

The chain is built from TRBV7-7 and TRBJ2-2; D gene ambiguous. The CDR3 consists of 14 residues. Germline lookup yields CDR1 SSHAT and CDR2 FNYEAQ (reference sequence). V shed 0 bases and J shed 0 bases, with 2 bases lying between them. The CDR3 loop is CASSLASNTGELFF. DNA for the CDR3: TGTGCCAGCAGCTTAGCCTCGAACACCGGGGAGCTGTTTTTT.

V usage is TRBV3-1 and J usage is TRBJ1-2; 8 nucleotides match TRBD1. Germline CDR1 LGHDT, CDR2 YNNKEL (reference sequence). CDR3 size: 17 residues. Trimming took 0 bases from V and 5 from J; bases not matched to a gene: 11. CDR3 amino acids: CASSQDIGTGGGYGYTF. The CDR3 DNA follows: TGTGCCAGCAGCCAAGACATCGGAACAGGGGGTGGTTATGGCTACACCTTC.

This chain uses TRBV12-3 or TRBV12-4 with TRBJ2-3; TRBD1 matches at 7 bases. The V segment lost 7 bases and the J segment 1 base; nucleotides outside the gene matches: 5. This CDR3 region has 14 residues. The CDR3 region is CASTLGTGTDTQYF. The CDR3 region has the DNA TGTGCCAGCACCCTCGGGACAGGCACAGATACGCAGTATTTT.

The chain uses TRBV5-1 and TRBJ2-7; weak D call: TRBD2 (5 bases). The germline V gene has CDR1 SGHRS and CDR2 YFSETQ. The CDR3 runs 13 residues. The V end was cut by 0 bases, the J end by 9 bases, with 13 bases between. CDR3 DNA: TGCGCCAGCAGCTTGGAACCGAGTCGGGGGCAGTACTTC. Its translation is CASSLEPSRGQYF. Using reference TRBV5-1 and TRBJ2-7 for the parts outside the CDR3, the full variable domain is KAGVTQTPRYLIKTRGQQVTLSCSPISGHRSVSWYQQTPGQGLQFLFEYFSETQRNKGNFPGRFSGRQFSNSRSEMNVSTLELGDSALYLCASSLEPSRGQYFGPGTRLTVT.

This sequence joins TRBV5-1 and TRBJ1-2; tentative D call: TRBD1 (5 bases). Germline-derived CDR1 and CDR2 are SGHRS and YFSETQ. CDR3 length: 14 residues. The V gene lost 3 bases and the J gene lost 0 bases, with 9 bases spanning the gap. This CDR3 reads CASSSGTTNYGYTF. Here the CDR3 DNA reads TGCGCCAGCAGCTCCGGGACGACTAACTATGGCTACACCTTC.

In its sample, this clonotype was seen a few times. The CDR3 is CSASLTSGSRTDTQYF. CDR3 in DNA: TGCAGTGCTTCCCTGACTAGCGGGTCCCGCACAGATACGCAGTATTTT. This sequence joins TRBV20-1 and TRBJ2-3; 10 bases match TRBD2. The trim removed 5 bases at V and 1 base at J, leaving 9 bases unmatched. The CDR3 extends over 16 amino acids. Germline V gene sequence: CDR1 DFQATT, CDR2 SNEGSKA (reference sequence).

J is TRBJ1-6 and V is TRBV5-6, with a tentative D call TRBD1 (5 bases). Germline values: CDR1 SGHDT, CDR2 YYEEEE. The CDR3 runs 15 residues. V lost 4 bases and J lost 7, with 15 bases in between. The CDR3 DNA reads TGTGCCAGCAGCGTCCGGGACGGATTAAATTCACCCCTCCACTTT. This sequence encodes CASSVRDGLNSPLHF.

The CDR3 loop is CASSLAGGHTQYF. For the CDR3, the DNA is TGTGCCAGCAGCCTAGCGGGGGGGCATACGCAGTATTTT. V is TRBV14 and J is TRBJ2-3; the match to TRBD2 covers 11 bases. Per germline, CDR1 SGHDN and CDR2 FVKESK. The V gene end was trimmed by 4 bases and the J gene end by 7 bases; junction bases not matched to a gene: 1. This CDR3 contains 13 residues.

Written as DNA, the CDR3 is TGCAGTTCCCGGGTACCGGGACTAGCGGCCAATGAGCAGTTCTTC. It codes for CSSRVPGLAANEQFF. V and J are TRBV20-1 and TRBJ2-1; 11 nucleotides match TRBD2. The CDR3 runs 15 residues. V lost 8 bases and J lost 6; bases outside the gene matches: 12. Germline values: CDR1 DFQATT, CDR2 SNEGSKA (reference sequence).

Comment on this clonotype: The junction shows a germline mismatch at one end, possibly a read error. V usage is TRBV5-1 and J usage is TRBJ2-1; no definite D call. CDR1 and CDR2 (germline): SGHRS, YFSETQ. This CDR3 region has 16 residues. CDR3 in amino acids: CASSLAGYSSYNKQFF. DNA of the CDR3: TGCGCCAGCAGCTTGGCCGGCTACAGCTCCTACAATAAGCAGTTCTTC.

The chain recombines TRBV6-5 with TRBJ1-2; a possible D gene is TRBD1 (5 bases). The V gene's germline CDR1 is MNHEY and CDR2 SVGAGI. V dropped 0 bases and J dropped 2 bases, with 10 bases sitting between them. The CDR3 has 15 amino acids. The CDR3 DNA follows: TGTGCCAGCAGTTACTCCAGGGAGGCGAACTATGGCTACACCTTC. This gives the protein CASSYSREANYGYTF.

This clonotype showed up just a few times. The rearrangement uses TRBV20-1 and TRBJ2-7, with 7 bases matching TRBD1. The CDR3 spans 15 residues. V was pared by 3 bases and J by 2 bases, with 10 bases of the junction left unmatched. The germline CDR1 and CDR2 sequences are DFQATT and SNEGSKA (reference sequence). The CDR3 DNA reads as TGCAGTGCTAGGGATCTCCGGGACAGCCCCTACGAGCAGTACTTC. It is translated as CSARDLRDSPYEQYF.

This clonotype was observed once. V gene TRBV29-1 combines with J gene TRBJ1-1; TRBD1 matches 10 bases. The V and J ends lost 4 bases and 3 bases, in that order; junction bases with no gene match: 5. This CDR3 has 14 residues. The germline CDR1 and CDR2 sequences are SQVTM and ANQGSEA. The chain's CDR3 is CSVAIGQGDTEAFF. CDR3 nucleotide sequence: TGCAGCGTTGCCATAGGACAGGGGGACACTGAAGCTTTCTTT.

The chain couples TRBV12-3 or TRBV12-4 to TRBJ2-5; no firm D call. This CDR3 region has 13 residues. Trimming left V 5 bases short and J 1 base short, with 8 bases between. CDR3 protein: CASSVSRQETQYF. As DNA, the CDR3 is TGTGCCAGCAGTGTGAGCCGCCAAGAGACCCAGTACTTC.

The CDR3 sequence: CSALAAPEYNEQFF. The CDR3 nucleotides read TGCAGTGCCTTAGCGGCCCCCGAATACAATGAGCAGTTCTTC. V usage is TRBV20-1 and J usage is TRBJ2-1, with TRBD2 as a possible D gene (6 bases). The CDR3 is 14 residues long. In germline, CDR1 is DFQATT, CDR2 SNEGSKA (reference sequence). The V gene lost 6 bases and the J gene lost 4 bases, with 16 bases spanning the gap.